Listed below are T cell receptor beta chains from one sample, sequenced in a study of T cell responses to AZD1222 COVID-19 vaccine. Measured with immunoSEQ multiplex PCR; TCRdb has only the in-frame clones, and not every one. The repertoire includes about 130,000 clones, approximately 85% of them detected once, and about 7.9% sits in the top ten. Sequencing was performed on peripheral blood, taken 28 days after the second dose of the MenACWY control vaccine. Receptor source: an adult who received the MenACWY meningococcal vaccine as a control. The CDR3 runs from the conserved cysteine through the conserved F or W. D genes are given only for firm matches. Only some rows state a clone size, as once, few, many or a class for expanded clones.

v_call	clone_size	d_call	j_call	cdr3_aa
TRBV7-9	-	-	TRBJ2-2	CASSLRQNTGELFF
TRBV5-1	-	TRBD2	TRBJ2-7	CASSLVGGSTYEQYF
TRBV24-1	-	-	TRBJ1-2	CATSDSSYGYTF
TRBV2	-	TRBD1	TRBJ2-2	CASRMTGFGTNTGELFF
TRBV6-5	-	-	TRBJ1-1	CASTYGHYEAFF
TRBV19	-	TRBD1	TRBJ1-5	CASSILPGQAGKGFTWYPQHF
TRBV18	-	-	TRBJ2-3	CASSSPKGSTDTQYF
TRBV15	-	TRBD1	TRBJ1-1	CATSSLDRGEDTEAFF
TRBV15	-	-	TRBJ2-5	CATSRDRPGLEETQYF
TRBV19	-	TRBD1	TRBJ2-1	CASSMAGQGYNEQFF
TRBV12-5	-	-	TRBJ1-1	CASGLTLGLGGADTEAFF
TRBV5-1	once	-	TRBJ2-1	CAREGLDTYNEQFF